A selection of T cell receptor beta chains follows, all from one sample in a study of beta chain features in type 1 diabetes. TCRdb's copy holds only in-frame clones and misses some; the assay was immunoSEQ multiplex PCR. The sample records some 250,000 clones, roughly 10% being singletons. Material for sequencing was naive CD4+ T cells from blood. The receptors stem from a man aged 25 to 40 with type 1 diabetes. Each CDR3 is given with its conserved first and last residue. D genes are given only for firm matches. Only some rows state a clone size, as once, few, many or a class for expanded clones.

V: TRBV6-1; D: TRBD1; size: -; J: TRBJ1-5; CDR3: CASGDRSNQPQHF; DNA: TGTGCCAGCGGGGACAGGAGCAATCAGCCCCAGCATTTT
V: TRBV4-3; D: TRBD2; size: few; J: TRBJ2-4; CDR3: CASSRLLAGAKNIQYF; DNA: TGCGCCAGCAGCCGCCTACTAGCGGGAGCCAAAAACATTCAGTACTTC
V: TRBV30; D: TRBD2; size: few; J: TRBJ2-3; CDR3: CAWSPDGGGDTQYF; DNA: TGTGCCTGGAGTCCGGACGGCGGGGGAGATACGCAGTATTTT
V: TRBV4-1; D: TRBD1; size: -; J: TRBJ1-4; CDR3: CASSHSGQTATNEKLFF; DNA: TGCGCCAGCAGCCACTCGGGACAGACAGCAACTAATGAAAAACTGTTTTTT
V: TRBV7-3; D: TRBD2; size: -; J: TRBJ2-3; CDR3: CASSLLAGGTDTQYF; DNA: TGTGCCAGCAGCTTACTAGCGGGGGGCACAGATACGCAGTATTTT
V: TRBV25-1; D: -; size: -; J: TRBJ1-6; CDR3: CASSPHFSYNSPLHF; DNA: TGTGCCAGCAGTCCCCATTTCTCCTATAATTCACCCCTCCACTTT
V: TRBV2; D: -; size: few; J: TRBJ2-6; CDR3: CASSRGFAGANVLTF; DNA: TGTGCCAGCAGCCGAGGGTTTGCGGGGGCCAACGTCCTGACTTTC
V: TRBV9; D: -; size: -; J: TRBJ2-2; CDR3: CASSPVTGELFF; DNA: TGTGCCAGCAGCCCGGTGACCGGGGAGCTGTTTTTT
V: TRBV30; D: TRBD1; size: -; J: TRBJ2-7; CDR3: CAWNRGSYEQYF; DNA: TGTGCCTGGAACAGGGGGTCCTACGAGCAGTACTTC
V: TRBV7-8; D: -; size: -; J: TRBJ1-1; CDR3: CASRGTTEAFF; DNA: TGTGCCAGCAGGGGGACAACTGAAGCTTTCTTT
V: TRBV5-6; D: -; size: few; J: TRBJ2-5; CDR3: CASSPRQWYQETQYF; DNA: TGTGCCAGCAGCCCCCGCCAGTGGTACCAAGAGACCCAGTACTTC
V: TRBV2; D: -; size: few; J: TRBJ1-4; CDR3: CASSYEQGYEKLFF; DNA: TGTGCCAGCAGTTATGAACAGGGCTATGAAAAACTGTTTTTT
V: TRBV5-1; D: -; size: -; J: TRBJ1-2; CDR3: CASSLGAITNYGYTF; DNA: TGCGCCAGCAGCTTGGGAGCGATTACTAACTATGGCTACACCTTC
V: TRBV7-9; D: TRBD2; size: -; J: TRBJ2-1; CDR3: CASSLLAGGLDEQFF; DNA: TGTGCCAGCAGCTTACTAGCGGGGGGGCTGGATGAGCAGTTCTTC
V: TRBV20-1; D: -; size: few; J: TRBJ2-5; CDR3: CSVGVQETQYF; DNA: TGCAGTGTGGGAGTCCAAGAGACCCAGTACTTC
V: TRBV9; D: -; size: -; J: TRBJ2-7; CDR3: CASSVGPGGLGEQYF; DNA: TGTGCCAGCAGCGTAGGCCCCGGGGGGCTCGGCGAGCAGTACTTC